This T cell receptor (beta chain) was recovered during a study of CD8 T cell repertoires and HIV-1 epitope variants. Study context: T cells were cultured for more than nine days with cytokines added on days 3 and 7.

Clones were sequenced by immunoSEQ multiplex PCR, and TCRdb holds only the in-frame ones, with some missing. The repertoire includes a few thousand clones, roughly 66% of them detected once, and over 30% sits in the top ten. In the case of this clone: Its target is not known.

Sequencing used cultured CD8+ T cells derived from PBMCs. The sequence came from a male donor with HIV.

DNA of the CDR3: TGTGCCAGCAGCTTGGGACAGGGGAATGAAAAACTGTTTTTT. Amino acid sequence: CASSLGQGNEKLFF. This chain joins TRBV5-5 and TRBJ1-4, with TRBD1 matching 8 bases. Germline lookup yields CDR1 SGHKS and CDR2 YYEKEE (reference sequence). The CDR3 consists of 14 residues. The J segment lost 5 bases and the V segment lost 0 bases, leaving 0 bases of the junction unmatched.